The 4 T cell receptor beta chains reported below all come from one sample, sequenced in a study of shared clonotypes between healthy human individuals. Sequencing was performed with immunoSEQ multiplex PCR; in TCRdb, only in-frame clones are kept and a portion is missing. The sample shows 2 million to 2.5 million clones, 85% to 95% of them seen only once. The sample was naive CD4+ T cells from PBMCs. Noted subset: CD45RA+ positively selected. Receptors were obtained from a man between 18 and 29 years old in good health. Some clones in this sample may be carry-over from other donors' samples.

The CDR3 sequence: CASSPNRLVETYNEQFF. The CDR3 coding sequence is TGCGCCAGCAGCCCCAACCGGCTAGTTGAGACCTACAATGAGCAGTTCTTC. The V gene is TRBV5-1, the J gene TRBJ2-1; D not certain. Germline-derived CDR1 and CDR2 are SGHRS and YFSETQ. The CDR3 consists of 17 residues. Between the trimmed V and J ends, which lost 4 bases and 2 bases, there was a span of 19 bases.

The chain uses TRBV21-1 and TRBJ2-5. TRBV21-1 has pseudogene status. This CDR3 contains 11 residues. In DNA form, the CDR3 reads TGTGCCAGCAGCTGGGGAGAGACCCAGTACTTC. This translates into CASSWGETQYF.

This clone was seen just once. The chain employs TRBV28 and TRBJ1-5; no clear D. V dropped 5 bases and J dropped 3 bases, with 14 bases sitting between them. Germline CDR1 reads MDHEN; CDR2 reads SYDVKM. There are 15 residues in the CDR3. The CDR3 region has the DNA TGTGCCAGCAGTCCCCTGCCAAGAAACAATCAGCCCCAGCATTTT. Its translation: CASSPLPRNNQPQHF.

The J gene is TRBJ1-5, the V gene TRBV28; D not resolved. CDR1 is MDHEN and CDR2 is SYDVKM in the germline V gene. CDR3 length equals 13 residues. V was pared by 7 bases and J by 0 bases, with 7 bases between. The DNA of the CDR3 is TGTGCCAGCAACATTCCTAGCAATCAGCCCCAGCATTTT. Amino acid sequence: CASNIPSNQPQHF.